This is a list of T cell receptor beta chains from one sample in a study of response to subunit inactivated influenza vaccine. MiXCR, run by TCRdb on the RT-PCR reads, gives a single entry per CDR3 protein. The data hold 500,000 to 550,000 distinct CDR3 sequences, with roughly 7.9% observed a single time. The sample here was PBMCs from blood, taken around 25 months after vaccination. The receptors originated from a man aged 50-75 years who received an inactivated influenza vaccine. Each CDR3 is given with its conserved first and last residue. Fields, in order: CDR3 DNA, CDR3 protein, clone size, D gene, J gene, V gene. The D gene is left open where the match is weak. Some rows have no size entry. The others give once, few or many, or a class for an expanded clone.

CDR3nt: TGTGCCAGCAGCTTCCCCGACACCTACGAGCAGTACTTC
CDR3aa: CASSFPDTYEQYF
abundance: .
d_gene: .
j_gene: TRBJ2-7
v_gene: TRBV5-6

CDR3nt: TGCAGTGCTTGGGACAGGCGCTATGGCTACACCTTC
CDR3aa: CSAWDRRYGYTF
abundance: few
d_gene: TRBD1
j_gene: TRBJ1-2
v_gene: TRBV20-1

CDR3nt: TGTGCCAGCAGCCAAGCTTCCCATCGACCGGGACAGGGCGTAAAACTGTTTTTT
CDR3aa: CASSQASHRPGQGVKLFF
abundance: .
d_gene: TRBD1
j_gene: TRBJ1-4
v_gene: TRBV3-1

CDR3nt: TGTGCCAGCAGCCCACTAACCCCTTTAGTCGGATGGGAAGTCGCGAACACCGGGGAGCTGTTTTTT
CDR3aa: CASSPLTPLVGWEVANTGELFF
abundance: few
d_gene: .
j_gene: TRBJ2-2
v_gene: TRBV3-2

CDR3nt: TGTGCCAGCAGCCAAGATCTAAGAGGCGGGACGGCGAACACTGAAGCTTTCTTT
CDR3aa: CASSQDLRGGTANTEAFF
abundance: many
d_gene: .
j_gene: TRBJ1-1
v_gene: TRBV4-2

CDR3nt: TGTGCCAGCAGTTTAGTTACAGGATCCGAGCAGTACTTC
CDR3aa: CASSLVTGSEQYF
abundance: many
d_gene: .
j_gene: TRBJ2-7
v_gene: TRBV12-3/TRBV12-4

CDR3nt: TGTGCCAGCAGTTGGGACAGGGATGTGAGTGCTGAAGCTTTCTTT
CDR3aa: CASSWDRDVSAEAFF
abundance: .
d_gene: TRBD1
j_gene: TRBJ1-1
v_gene: TRBV12-3/TRBV12-4

CDR3nt: TGCAGCGTTGAAACCCGACTAGCAGAGACCCAGTACTTC
CDR3aa: CSVETRLAETQYF
abundance: few
d_gene: TRBD2
j_gene: TRBJ2-5
v_gene: TRBV29-1

CDR3nt: TGTGCCAGCAGATTCACGACTGGCGCCTCTAGCACAGATACGCAGTATTTT
CDR3aa: CASRFTTGASSTDTQYF
abundance: few
d_gene: .
j_gene: TRBJ2-3
v_gene: TRBV7-8

CDR3nt: TGCGCCAGCAGCTTGGCTACAGGGTCGGCTAACTATGGCTACACCTTC
CDR3aa: CASSLATGSANYGYTF
abundance: few
d_gene: .
j_gene: TRBJ1-2
v_gene: TRBV5-1

CDR3nt: TGTGCCAGCAGCGGGACCTTATACTACGAGCAGTACTTC
CDR3aa: CASSGTLYYEQYF
abundance: few
d_gene: .
j_gene: TRBJ2-7
v_gene: TRBV12-3/TRBV12-4

CDR3nt: TGCGCCAGCAGCCAAGAAAAGGGTTTCACTGAAGCTTTCTTT
CDR3aa: CASSQEKGFTEAFF
abundance: few
d_gene: .
j_gene: TRBJ1-1
v_gene: TRBV4-3

CDR3nt: TGCGCCAGCAGCCGGCAGGGGGCGGCTAACTATGGCTACACCTTC
CDR3aa: CASSRQGAANYGYTF
abundance: many
d_gene: TRBD1
j_gene: TRBJ1-2
v_gene: TRBV4-1

CDR3nt: TGCGCCAGCGGCCCGGGGCGGCGGGACACAGATACGCAGTATTTT
CDR3aa: CASGPGRRDTDTQYF
abundance: .
d_gene: .
j_gene: TRBJ2-3
v_gene: TRBV5-1

CDR3nt: TGTGCCAGCAGCGAGGGACAGGGGGGCACAGATACGCAGTATTTT
CDR3aa: CASSEGQGGTDTQYF
abundance: .
d_gene: TRBD1
j_gene: TRBJ2-3
v_gene: TRBV11-1

CDR3nt: TGTGCCAGCAGCGTAAGCACTAGCGGGGGAGAGACCCAGTACTTC
CDR3aa: CASSVSTSGGETQYF
abundance: few
d_gene: TRBD2
j_gene: TRBJ2-5
v_gene: TRBV9

CDR3nt: TGCAGTGCTACCTGGACAGGGGAAGATACGCAGTATTTT
CDR3aa: CSATWTGEDTQYF
abundance: .
d_gene: TRBD1
j_gene: TRBJ2-3
v_gene: TRBV20-1

CDR3nt: TGTGCCATCAGTGAGTCTTTAGGGACAGGGTCCCTCTACGAGCAGTACTTC
CDR3aa: CAISESLGTGSLYEQYF
abundance: .
d_gene: TRBD1
j_gene: TRBJ2-7
v_gene: TRBV10-3

CDR3nt: TGTGCCAGCAGCACCGGGACGACAGCTTTCTTT
CDR3aa: CASSTGTTAFF
abundance: many
d_gene: .
j_gene: TRBJ1-1
v_gene: TRBV6-2/TRBV6-3

CDR3nt: TGTGCCACTCGGAGCGGGAGCGAGCAGTTCTTC
CDR3aa: CATRSGSEQFF
abundance: many
d_gene: TRBD2
j_gene: TRBJ2-1
v_gene: TRBV6-2/TRBV6-3

CDR3nt: TGCAGTGCTAGAGTGGGGAAAGGGGCCGGGGAGCTGTTTTTT
CDR3aa: CSARVGKGAGELFF
abundance: .
d_gene: .
j_gene: TRBJ2-2
v_gene: TRBV20-1

CDR3nt: TGTGCCAGCAGCTTAACCGGACAGGGGGCAAGTGAGCAGTTCTTC
CDR3aa: CASSLTGQGASEQFF
abundance: few
d_gene: TRBD1
j_gene: TRBJ2-1
v_gene: TRBV11-3

CDR3nt: TGTGCCAGCAGTTTAGGGGGACGGATTCTCTATGGCTACACCTTC
CDR3aa: CASSLGGRILYGYTF
abundance: few
d_gene: .
j_gene: TRBJ1-2
v_gene: TRBV28

CDR3nt: TGTGCCAGCAGCCCTACAAGGTGGAGGGATGATGAAGCTTTCTTT
CDR3aa: CASSPTRWRDDEAFF
abundance: .
d_gene: .
j_gene: TRBJ1-1
v_gene: TRBV3-1

CDR3nt: TGTGCCAGCAGTACTTGGACAGGGCTTAGCACTGAAGCTTTCTTT
CDR3aa: CASSTWTGLSTEAFF
abundance: many
d_gene: TRBD1
j_gene: TRBJ1-1
v_gene: TRBV6-5

CDR3nt: TGTGCCAGCAGCGTGAGACAGCTCAATGAGCAGTTCTTC
CDR3aa: CASSVRQLNEQFF
abundance: few
d_gene: .
j_gene: TRBJ2-1
v_gene: TRBV9

CDR3nt: TGCAGTGCTACCCGGACTAGCGGGGGCCCGGGGGACGAGCAGTACTTC
CDR3aa: CSATRTSGGPGDEQYF
abundance: many
d_gene: TRBD2
j_gene: TRBJ2-7
v_gene: TRBV20-1